The present T cell receptor (beta chain) was sequenced within a study of Graves' ophthalmopathy and Graves' hyperthyroidism. From germline, CDR1 is GTSNPN and CDR2 SVGIG (reference sequence). V dropped 7 bases and J dropped 7 bases, with 14 bases sitting between them. The CDR3 consists of 13 residues. Amplification targeted the TCR beta CDR3 regions, with RNA transcripts as the source material. RT-PCR in the first round used HTBI primers; a second-round multiplex PCR followed. TCRdb re-analysed the multiplex PCR reads in MiXCR, keeping a single row per CDR3 protein. The sample holds about 620,000 distinct CDR3 sequences, approximately 21% seen once. Sampling over 8 ml of fresh peripheral blood provided the PBMCs. This clonotype showed up just a few times.

The source material was peripheral blood. This clonotype originated in a woman between 18 and 30 years old with stable Graves' hyperthyroidism. Some clones in this sample may be carry-over from other donors' samples. The chain combines TRBV30 with TRBJ1-6, with D tentatively TRBD1 (5 bases). The CDR3 DNA is TGTGCCTTCTCCGGGACTGAGAATTCACCCCTCCACTTT. Its translation is CAFSGTENSPLHF.